This TCR beta chain was recovered during a study of OX40 agonist ivuxolimab in advanced cancers. Broader study findings: Partial responders treated at 0.1-3.0 mg/kg exhibited clonal expansion among the lowest measured. At 0.1 to 3.0 mg/kg, CD4+ and CD8+ blood T cells expanded clonally by week 6.

Here immunoSEQ multiplex PCR was the method, and the copy in TCRdb shows in-frame clones only, minus some. The table records around 23,000 clones, 77% of them present only once. On this clone: Its antigen is not known.

The germline V gene encodes CDR1 SGHTA and CDR2 FQGTGA. This CDR3 comprises 15 residues. V was pared by 4 bases and J by 3 bases, with 14 bases between. This receptor was identified in an adult with an advanced solid tumor such as melanoma, head and neck, liver or kidney cancer. The sequences come from CD4+ or CD8+ T cells sorted from blood, collected in a trial of the OX40 agonist ivuxolimab. The rearrangement joins TRBV7-3 to TRBJ2-3; D might be TRBD2 (7 bases). In nucleotides, the CDR3 is TGTGCCAGCAGCTATGGGGGGGCCAGTACAGATACGCAGTATTTT. Its protein is CASSYGGASTDTQYF.